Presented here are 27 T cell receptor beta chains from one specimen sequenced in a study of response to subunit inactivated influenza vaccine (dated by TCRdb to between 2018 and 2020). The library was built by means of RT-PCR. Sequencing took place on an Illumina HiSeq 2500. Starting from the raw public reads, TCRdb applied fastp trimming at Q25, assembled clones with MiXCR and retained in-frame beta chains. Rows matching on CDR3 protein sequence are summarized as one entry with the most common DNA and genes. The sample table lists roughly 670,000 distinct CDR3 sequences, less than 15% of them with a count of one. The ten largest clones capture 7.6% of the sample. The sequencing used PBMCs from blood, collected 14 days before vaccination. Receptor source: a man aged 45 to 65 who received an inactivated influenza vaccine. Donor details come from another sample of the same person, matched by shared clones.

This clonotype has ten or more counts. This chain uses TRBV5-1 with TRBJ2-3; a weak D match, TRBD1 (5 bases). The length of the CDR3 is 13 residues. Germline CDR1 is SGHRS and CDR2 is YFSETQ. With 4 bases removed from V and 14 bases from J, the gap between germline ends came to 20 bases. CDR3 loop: CASSPVGVVGPYF. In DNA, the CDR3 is TGCGCCAGCAGCCCCGTAGGGGTAGTGGGCCCGTATTTT.

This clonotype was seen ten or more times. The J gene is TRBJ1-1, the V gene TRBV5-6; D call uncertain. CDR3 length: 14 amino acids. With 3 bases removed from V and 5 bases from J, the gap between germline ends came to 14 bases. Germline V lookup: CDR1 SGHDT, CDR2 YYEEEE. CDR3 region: CASSSVRGTTEAFF. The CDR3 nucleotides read TGTGCCAGCAGCTCCGTACGAGGAACGACTGAAGCTTTCTTT.

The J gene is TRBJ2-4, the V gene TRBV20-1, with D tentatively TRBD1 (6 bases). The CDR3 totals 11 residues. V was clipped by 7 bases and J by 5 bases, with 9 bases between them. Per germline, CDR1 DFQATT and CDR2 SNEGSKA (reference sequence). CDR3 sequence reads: CSVKGENIQYF. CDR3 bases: TGCAGTGTGAAGGGGGAAAACATTCAGTACTTC.

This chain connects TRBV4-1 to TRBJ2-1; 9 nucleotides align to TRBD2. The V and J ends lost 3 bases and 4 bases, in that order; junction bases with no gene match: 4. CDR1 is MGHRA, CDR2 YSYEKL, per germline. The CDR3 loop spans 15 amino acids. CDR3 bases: TGCGCCAGCAGCCAGTCTAGCGGGGTATACAATGAGCAGTTCTTC. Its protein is CASSQSSGVYNEQFF.

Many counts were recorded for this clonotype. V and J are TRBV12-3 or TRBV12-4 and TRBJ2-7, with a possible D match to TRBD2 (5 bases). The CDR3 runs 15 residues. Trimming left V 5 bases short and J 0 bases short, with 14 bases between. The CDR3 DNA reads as TGTGCCAGCAGTACCGACTACCAAAGCTCCTACGAGCAGTACTTC. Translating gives CASSTDYQSSYEQYF.

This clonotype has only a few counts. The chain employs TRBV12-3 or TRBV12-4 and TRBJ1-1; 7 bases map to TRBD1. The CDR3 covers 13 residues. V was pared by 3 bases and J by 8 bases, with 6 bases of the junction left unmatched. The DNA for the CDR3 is TGTGCCAGCAGTTTCCGACAGGGCTTCGAAGCTTTCTTT. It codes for CASSFRQGFEAFF.

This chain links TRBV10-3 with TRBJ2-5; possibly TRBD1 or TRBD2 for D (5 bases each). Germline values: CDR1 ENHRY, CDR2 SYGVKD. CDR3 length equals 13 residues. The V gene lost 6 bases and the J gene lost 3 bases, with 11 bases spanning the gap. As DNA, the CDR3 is TGTGCCATCAGCCCGGGGCCCGAAGAGACCCAGTACTTC. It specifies CAISPGPEETQYF.

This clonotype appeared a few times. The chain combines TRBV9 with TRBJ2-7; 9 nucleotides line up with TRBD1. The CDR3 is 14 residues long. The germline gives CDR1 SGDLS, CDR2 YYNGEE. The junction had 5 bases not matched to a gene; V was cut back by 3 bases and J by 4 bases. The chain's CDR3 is CASSAGDRDYEQYF. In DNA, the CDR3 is TGTGCCAGCAGCGCCGGGGACAGGGATTACGAGCAGTACTTC.

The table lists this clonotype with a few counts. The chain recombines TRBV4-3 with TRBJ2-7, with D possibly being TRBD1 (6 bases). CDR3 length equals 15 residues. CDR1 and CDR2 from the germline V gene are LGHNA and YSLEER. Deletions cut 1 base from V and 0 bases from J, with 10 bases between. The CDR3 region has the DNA TGCGCCAGCAGCCAAGTTAGGGGGAGCTCCTACGAGCAGTACTTC. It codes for CASSQVRGSSYEQYF.

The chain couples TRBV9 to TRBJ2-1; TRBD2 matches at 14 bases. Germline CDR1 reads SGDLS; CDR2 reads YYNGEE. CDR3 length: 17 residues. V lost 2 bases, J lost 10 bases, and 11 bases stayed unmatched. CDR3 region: CASSVRPGTSGGTEQFF. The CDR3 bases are TGTGCCAGCAGCGTCCGTCCCGGGACTAGCGGGGGCACGGAGCAGTTCTTC.

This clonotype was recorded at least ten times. CDR3 sequence reads: CASSQDVGAYEQYF. The CDR3 DNA sequence: TGTGCCAGCAGCCAAGATGTAGGAGCCTACGAGCAGTACTTC. V usage is TRBV3-1 and J usage is TRBJ2-7; D uncertain. The germline V gene has CDR1 LGHDT and CDR2 YNNKEL (reference sequence). The CDR3 spans 14 residues. Trimming shortened V by 0 bases and J by 2 bases, and 8 bases separated the two germline ends.

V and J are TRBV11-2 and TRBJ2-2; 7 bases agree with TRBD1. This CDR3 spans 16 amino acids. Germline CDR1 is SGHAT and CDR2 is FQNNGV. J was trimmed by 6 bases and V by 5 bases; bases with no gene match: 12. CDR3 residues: CASSRGYRTGAGELFF. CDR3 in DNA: TGTGCCAGCAGCCGAGGGTACCGAACAGGGGCCGGGGAGCTGTTTTTT.

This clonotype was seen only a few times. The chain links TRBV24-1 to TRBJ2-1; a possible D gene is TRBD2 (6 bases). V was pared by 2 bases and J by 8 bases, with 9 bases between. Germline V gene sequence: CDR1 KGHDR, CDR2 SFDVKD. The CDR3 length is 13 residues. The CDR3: CATSDSSADEQFF. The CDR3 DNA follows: TGTGCCACCAGTGATTCTAGCGCCGATGAGCAGTTCTTC.

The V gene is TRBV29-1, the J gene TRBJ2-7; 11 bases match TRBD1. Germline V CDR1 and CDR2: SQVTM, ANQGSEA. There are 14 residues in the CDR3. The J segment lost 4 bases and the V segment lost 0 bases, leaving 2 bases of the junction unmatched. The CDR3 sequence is CSVEDRDRGYEQYF. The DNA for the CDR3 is TGCAGCGTTGAAGATAGGGACAGGGGGTACGAGCAGTACTTC.

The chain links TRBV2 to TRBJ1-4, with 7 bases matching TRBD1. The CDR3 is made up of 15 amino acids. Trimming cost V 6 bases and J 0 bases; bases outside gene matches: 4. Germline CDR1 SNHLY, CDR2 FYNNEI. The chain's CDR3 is CASRSRGTTNEKLFF. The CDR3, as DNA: TGTGCCAGCAGGAGCAGGGGGACAACTAATGAAAAACTGTTTTTT.

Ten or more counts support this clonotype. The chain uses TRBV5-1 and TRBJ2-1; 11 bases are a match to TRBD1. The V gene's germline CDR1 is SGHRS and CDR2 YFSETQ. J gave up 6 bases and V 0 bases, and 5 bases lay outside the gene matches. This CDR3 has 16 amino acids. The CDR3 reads CASSLVDRGLRNEQFF. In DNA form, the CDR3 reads TGCGCCAGCAGCTTGGTGGACAGGGGGCTTCGCAATGAGCAGTTCTTC.

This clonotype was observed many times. The CDR3 spells CASTAGQGADVSNQPQHF. The CDR3 DNA is TGTGCCAGCACCGCGGGGCAGGGGGCAGATGTTAGCAATCAGCCCCAGCATTTT. The rearrangement links TRBV12-3 or TRBV12-4 to TRBJ1-5; 8 bases agree with TRBD1. The ends lost 7 bases at V and 0 bases at J; junction bases unmatched: 14. The CDR3 loop spans 18 amino acids.

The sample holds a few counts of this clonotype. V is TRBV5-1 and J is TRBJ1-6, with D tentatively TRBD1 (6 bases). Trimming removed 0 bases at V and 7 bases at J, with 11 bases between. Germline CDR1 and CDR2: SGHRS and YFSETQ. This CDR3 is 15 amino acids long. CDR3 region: CASSLGRTGNSPLHF. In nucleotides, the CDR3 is TGCGCCAGCAGCTTGGGGCGAACAGGGAATTCACCCCTCCACTTT.

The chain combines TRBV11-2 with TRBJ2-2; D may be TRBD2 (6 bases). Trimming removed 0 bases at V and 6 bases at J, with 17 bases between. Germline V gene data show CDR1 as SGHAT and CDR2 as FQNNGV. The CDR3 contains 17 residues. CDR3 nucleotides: TGTGCCAGCAGCTTAGAGGCCGTGGGACTGTGGTCCGGGGAGCTGTTTTTT. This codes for CASSLEAVGLWSGELFF.

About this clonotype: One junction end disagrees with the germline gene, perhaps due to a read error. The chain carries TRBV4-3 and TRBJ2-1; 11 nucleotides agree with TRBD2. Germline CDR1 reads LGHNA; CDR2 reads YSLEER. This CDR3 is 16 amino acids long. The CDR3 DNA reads TGCACCAGCAGCCAAGAAGTTAGCGGGGGGGTGTGGGAGCAGTTCTTC. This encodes CTSSQEVSGGVWEQFF.

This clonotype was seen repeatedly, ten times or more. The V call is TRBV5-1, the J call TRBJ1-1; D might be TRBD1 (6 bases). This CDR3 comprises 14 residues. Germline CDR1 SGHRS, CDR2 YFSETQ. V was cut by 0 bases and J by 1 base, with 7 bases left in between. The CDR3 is CASSLGRGNTEAFF. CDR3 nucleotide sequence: TGCGCCAGCAGCTTGGGCAGGGGGAACACTGAAGCTTTCTTT.

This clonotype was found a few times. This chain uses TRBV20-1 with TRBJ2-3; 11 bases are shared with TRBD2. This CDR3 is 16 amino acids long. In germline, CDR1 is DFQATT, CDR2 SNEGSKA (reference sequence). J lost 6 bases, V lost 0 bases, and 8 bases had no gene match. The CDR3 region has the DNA TGCAGTGCTAGAGATGTACTAGCGGGGGTTTTTGATACGCAGTATTTT. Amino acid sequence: CSARDVLAGVFDTQYF.

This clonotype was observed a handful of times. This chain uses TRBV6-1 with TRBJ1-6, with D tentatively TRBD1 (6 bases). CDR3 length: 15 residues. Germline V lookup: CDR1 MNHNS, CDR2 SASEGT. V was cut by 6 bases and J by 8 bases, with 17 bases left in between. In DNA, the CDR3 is TGTGCCAGCAGCGAATACACAGGGACGGATTCACCCCTCCACTTT. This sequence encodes CASSEYTGTDSPLHF.

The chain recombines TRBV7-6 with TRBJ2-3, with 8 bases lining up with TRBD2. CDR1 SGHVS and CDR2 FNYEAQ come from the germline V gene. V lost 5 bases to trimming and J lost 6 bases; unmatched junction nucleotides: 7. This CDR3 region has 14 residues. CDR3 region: CASSTVAGSDTQYF. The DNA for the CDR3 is TGTGCCAGCAGCACCGTAGCGGGGTCGGATACGCAGTATTTT.

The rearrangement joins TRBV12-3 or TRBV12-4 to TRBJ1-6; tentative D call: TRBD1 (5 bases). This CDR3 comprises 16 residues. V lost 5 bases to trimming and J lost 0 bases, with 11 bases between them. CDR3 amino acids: CASSAGRGSYNSPLHF. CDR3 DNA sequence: TGTGCCAGCAGTGCGGGACGGGGCTCCTATAATTCACCCCTCCACTTT.

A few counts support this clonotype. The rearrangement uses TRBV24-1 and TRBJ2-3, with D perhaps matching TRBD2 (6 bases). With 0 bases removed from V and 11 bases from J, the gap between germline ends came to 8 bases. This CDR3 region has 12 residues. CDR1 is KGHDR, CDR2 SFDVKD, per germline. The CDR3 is CATSDLAGRQYF. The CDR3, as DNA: TGTGCCACCAGTGATTTGGCGGGGCGGCAGTATTTT.

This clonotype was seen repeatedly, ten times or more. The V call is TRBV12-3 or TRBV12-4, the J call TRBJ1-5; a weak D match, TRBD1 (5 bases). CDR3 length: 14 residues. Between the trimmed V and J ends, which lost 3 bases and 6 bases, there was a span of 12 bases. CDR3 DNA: TGTGCCAGCAGTTTGGGGGGTTTCGGTCAGCCCCAGCATTTT. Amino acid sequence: CASSLGGFGQPQHF.